These 15 T cell receptor beta chains were sequenced from one sample in a study of shared clonotypes between healthy human individuals. Repertoires were generated with immunoSEQ multiplex PCR, while TCRdb's copy carries only in-frame clones and drops some. Of 2 million to 3 million clones in the sample, more than 85% were seen once. Material: naive CD4+ T cells from PBMCs. As to subset: CD45RA+ positively selected. The receptor set was obtained from a man younger than 35 in good health. Some clones in this sample may be carry-over from other donors' samples.

The rearrangement uses TRBV4-3 and TRBJ2-3; D is undetermined. There are 13 residues in the CDR3. Deletions cut 0 bases from V and 7 bases from J, with 8 bases between. Germline V gene lookup returns CDR1 LGHNA and CDR2 YSLEER. CDR3 amino acids: CASSQETWHTQYF. DNA for the CDR3: TGCGCCAGCAGCCAAGAGACGTGGCATACGCAGTATTTT.

This sequence joins TRBV27 and TRBJ2-5; no clear D. Deletions cut 3 bases from V and 5 bases from J, with 13 bases between. The V gene's germline CDR1 is MNHEY and CDR2 SMNVEV (reference sequence). The CDR3 totals 14 residues. For the CDR3, the DNA is TGTGCCAGCAGTTTCGGCAGTCCGTTGGAGACCCAGTACTTC. It yields the protein CASSFGSPLETQYF.

The chain uses TRBV7-2 and TRBJ1-1, with unresolved D. Germline loops: CDR1 SGHTA, CDR2 FQGNSA. The CDR3 has 14 amino acids. Trimming took off 5 bases at V and 0 bases at J, with 10 bases between the two ends. The CDR3 sequence is CASSREGLNTEAFF. CDR3 coding DNA: TGTGCCAGCAGCCGGGAGGGCCTGAACACTGAAGCTTTCTTT.

V and J are TRBV28 and TRBJ2-7; TRBD2 might be the D (6 bases). Germline CDR1 and CDR2: MDHEN and SYDVKM. V was shortened by 5 bases and J by 3 bases, with 17 bases between the two germline ends. The CDR3 loop spans 15 amino acids. CDR3 protein: CASSHRDSPVYEQYF. In DNA form, the CDR3 reads TGTGCCAGCAGTCACCGGGACTCGCCAGTCTACGAGCAGTACTTC.

V gene TRBV5-1 combines with J gene TRBJ2-1; D assignment may be TRBD1 or TRBD2 (5 bases each). V lost 4 bases and J 9 bases, leaving 17 bases between the germline ends. The CDR3 consists of 14 residues. CDR1 is SGHRS, CDR2 YFSETQ, per germline. The CDR3 loop is CASSPPGRGGEQFF. The CDR3 nucleotides read TGCGCCAGCAGCCCCCCCGGACGGGGCGGTGAGCAGTTCTTC.

The gene calls are TRBV28 and TRBJ2-1, with D possibly TRBD1 on 6 matching bases. The CDR3 extends over 15 amino acids. The ends were cut back, 5 bases at V and 10 bases at J, with 21 bases in the middle. Germline V gene data show CDR1 as MDHEN and CDR2 as SYDVKM. CDR3: CASSPPQLQGGEQFF. The CDR3 DNA follows: TGTGCCAGCAGTCCACCACAATTACAGGGCGGGGAGCAGTTCTTC.

As concerns this clone: Other DNA variants within this sample encode the same CDR3. The chain carries TRBV6-1 and TRBJ2-7, with 9 bases fitting TRBD2. With V trimmed by 4 bases and J by 3 bases, 4 bases remained unmatched. The germline CDR1 and CDR2 sequences are MNHNS and SASEGT. The CDR3 sequence is 14 residues long. The CDR3 DNA reads as TGTGCCAGCAGTGCCGCGGGAGGGCACTACGAGCAGTACTTC. Residues: CASSAAGGHYEQYF.

In this sample, this clone turned up once. This sample also contains other DNA sequences that code for the same CDR3. The rearrangement joins TRBV7-9 to TRBJ2-7; a weak D match, TRBD2 (6 bases). Germline V gene sequence: CDR1 SEHNR, CDR2 FQNEAQ (reference sequence). The V and J ends lost 1 base and 7 bases respectively, with 11 bases between them. The length of the CDR3 is 13 residues. The chain's CDR3 is CASSLDGSGEQYF. The CDR3 DNA follows: TGTGCCAGCAGCTTAGACGGGAGTGGAGAGCAGTACTTC.

The chain joins TRBV4-1 to TRBJ2-5; 7 bases fit TRBD2. This CDR3 contains 16 residues. Germline loops: CDR1 MGHRA, CDR2 YSYEKL. V lost 4 bases to trimming and J lost 5 bases; unmatched junction nucleotides: 13. The CDR3 is CASSPLAFSGWETQYF. CDR3 nucleotide sequence: TGCGCCAGCAGCCCCCTGGCGTTTAGCGGGTGGGAGACCCAGTACTTC.

CDR3: CSVDPGQGDEQYF. CDR3 nucleotide sequence: TGCAGCGTTGATCCAGGACAGGGGGACGAGCAGTACTTC. This sequence joins TRBV29-1 and TRBJ2-7, with TRBD1 identical over 10 bases. The V segment lost 3 bases and the J segment 5 bases; nucleotides outside the gene matches: 4. The CDR3 has 13 amino acids. Germline V lookup: CDR1 SQVTM, CDR2 ANQGSEA.

V usage is TRBV19 and J usage is TRBJ2-5; D gene ambiguous. Trimming removed 8 bases from V and 2 bases from J, with 12 bases in between. CDR3 size: 13 residues. CDR1 is LNHDA and CDR2 is SQIVND in the germline V gene (reference sequence). The CDR3 bases are TGTGCCAGTGGAAGCAGGTATCAAGAGACCCAGTACTTC. Translated: CASGSRYQETQYF.

This clone was detected once. The V call is TRBV19, the J call TRBJ1-1; a weak D match, TRBD1 (6 bases). V was shortened by 7 bases and J by 1 base, with 22 bases between the two germline ends. Germline V gene data show CDR1 as LNHDA and CDR2 as SQIVND (reference sequence). The CDR3 contains 17 residues. The CDR3 region is CASTDDTGWVRNTEAFF. Written as DNA, the CDR3 is TGTGCCAGTACAGACGACACAGGGTGGGTGAGGAACACTGAAGCTTTCTTT. The full variable domain, rest sourced from reference TRBV19 and TRBJ1-1, is DGGITQSPKYLFRKEGQNVTLSCEQNLNHDAMYWYRQDPGQGLRLIYYSQIVNDFQKGDIAEGYSVSREKKESFPLTVTSAQKNPTAFYLCASTDDTGWVRNTEAFFGQGTRLTVV.

The chain carries TRBV11-2 and TRBJ2-7; TRBD1 matches 7 bases. V shed 5 bases, J shed 5 bases, and the junction held 9 bases outside the gene matches. CDR1 is SGHAT and CDR2 is FQNNGV in the germline V gene. The CDR3 consists of 14 residues. The CDR3, as DNA: TGTGCCAGCAGCGTGACGACAGGGATGGACGAGCAGTACTTC. The encoded protein is CASSVTTGMDEQYF.

The V and J genes are TRBV5-6 and TRBJ2-1; TRBD1 might be the D (6 bases). The germline CDR1 and CDR2 sequences are SGHDT and YYEEEE. Trimming left V 3 bases short and J 6 bases short, with 10 bases between. This CDR3 is 13 amino acids long. The CDR3 DNA is TGTGCCAGCAGCTCCCTAGGGGGCAATGAGCAGTTCTTC. Translating gives CASSSLGGNEQFF. Based on the CDR3 plus reference TRBV5-6 and TRBJ2-1, the full variable domain is DAGVTQSPTHLIKTRGQQVTLRCSPKSGHDTVSWYQQALGQGPQFIFQYYEEEERQRGNFPDRFSGHQFPNYSSELNVNALLLGDSALYLCASSSLGGNEQFFGPGTRLTVL.

This chain connects TRBV21-1 to TRBJ2-5; the DNA was not used to check the table's D call, TRBD1. TRBV21-1 is flagged as a pseudogene. The CDR3 consists of 13 residues. DNA for the CDR3: TGTGCCAGCAGCAAAGTCCAGAGGGGGCCCCAGTACTTC. It translates to CASSKVQRGPQYF.